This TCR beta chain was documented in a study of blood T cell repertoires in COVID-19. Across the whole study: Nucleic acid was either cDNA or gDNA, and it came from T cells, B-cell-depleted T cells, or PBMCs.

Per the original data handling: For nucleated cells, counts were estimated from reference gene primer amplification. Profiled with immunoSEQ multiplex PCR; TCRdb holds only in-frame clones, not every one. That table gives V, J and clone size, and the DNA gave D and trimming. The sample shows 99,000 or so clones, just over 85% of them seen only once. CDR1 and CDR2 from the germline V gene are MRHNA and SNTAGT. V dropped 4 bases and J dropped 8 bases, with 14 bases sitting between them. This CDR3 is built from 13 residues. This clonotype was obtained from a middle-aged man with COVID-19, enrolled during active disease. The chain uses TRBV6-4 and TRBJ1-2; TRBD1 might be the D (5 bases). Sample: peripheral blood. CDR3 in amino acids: CASSVSRGRGYTF. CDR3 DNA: TGTGCCAGCAGTGTTTCGCGGGGCAGAGGCTACACCTTC.